This entry is about one T cell receptor (beta chain). Its antigen remains undetermined. Base qualities are not provided; no much larger clone lies one nucleotide away. Library construction relied on the immunoSEQ multiplex PCR assay. For the multiplex PCR, a mixture combining 60 forward primers for TCR Vbeta segments and 13 reverse primers for TCR Jbeta segments was used. The CDR3 region of rearranged TCR beta genes was amplified from genomic DNA by a multiplex PCR assay. On the Illumina HiSeq System, the amplified TCR beta libraries were sequenced as 87-base-pair reads. The paper's data handling went like this. A later analysis tallied 75 million to 85 million unique TCR beta chains across the 600 to 700 repertoires, and around 9.9 million of those chains were shared by two or more donors. A nearest-neighbor algorithm error-corrected the raw reads and collapsed the reads into unique sequences, merging closely related sequences to remove PCR and sequencing errors. CDR3 sequences were aligned to IMGT reference sequences to assign V, D and J gene segments. Each retained sequence needed at least a six-nucleotide match to both a V gene segment and a J gene segment. A rearrangement counted as productive if the CDR3 had no stop codons and remained in frame with V and J, and every other rearrangement counted as non-productive. CDR3 was defined according to IMGT convention as the region running from the second conserved V-encoded cysteine to the conserved J-encoded phenylalanine. The earlier analysis of about 560 of the donors excluded any sequence lacking an unambiguous match to a single V gene segment. An earlier analysis of a few hundred of the donors called V segments functional above 56.7% productive rearrangements and segregating when the between-donor standard deviation exceeded 5%. A statistical classification framework was built for diagnosing cytomegalovirus status from the catalog of TCR beta chain sequences. In a later analysis, V and J genes were assigned by comparing TCR nucleotide sequences against IMGT/GENE-DB human TR gene sequences. Using the TCRdist pipeline, a later analysis assigned CDR3 sequences along with most-parsimonious VDJ recombination scenarios. In a later analysis, every TCR beta chain was defined by the combination of its CDR3 amino acid sequence and its V-gene family, and reads without a unique V-gene family were dropped. In a later analysis, approximately 590 highly shared, low-generation-probability nucleotide sequences were removed to address suspected cross-contamination and a sequencing artifact. In a later analysis, a clonal expansion index for each public chain was calculated from normalized within-repertoire ranks of inferred template counts. A later analysis computed generation probabilities with a VDJ recombination model fitted to out-of-frame rearrangements, and checked the results against IGoR. In a later analysis, hypergeometric tests were used to score TCR-TCR, TCR-HLA and TCR-CMV co-occurrence, with a repertoire-size bias correction applied to TCR pairs. To estimate false discovery rates, a later analysis permuted the HLA or CMV assignments 20 times. In a later analysis, co-occurring TCRs were grouped using DBSCAN, and TCRdist sequence similarity was added for clustering within HLA-allele-positive subsets. Repertoires with fewer than 30,000 or more than 120,000 public chains, plus five repertoires with anomalous nucleotide sharing, were excluded from co-occurrence clustering. The immuneACCESS repertoire file appears here via TCRdb, limited to in-frame rearrangements. These files lack a portion of the clones; in checked studies, under half of the deficit traces to unresolved V genes, and the cause of the others is not known. Clonal size and the V and J genes are those of that table, whereas D and trimming came from the DNA. The sample contains approximately 180,000 clones, over 60% of them found a single time. The top ten clones comprise 6.3% of the sample.

The cohort was made up of approximately 700 healthy bone marrow donors. At the time of sampling, every cohort member was nominally healthy, though immune exposures that went unrecorded were likely present. The donor tested CMV seropositive and was one of the 289 seropositive cohort members. A peripheral blood sample was collected from each donor, and TCR beta sequencing was performed on peripheral blood mononuclear cells. The Qiagen DNeasy Blood Extraction Kit was used to extract genomic DNA from the blood cell samples. The CDR3 runs 14 residues from the cysteine to the phenylalanine. CDR3 DNA is the only sequence kept; it has 42 bases, read in frame from the first base. V sheds 2 bases and J sheds 8 bases, leaving 12 bases between their ends. Per the germline V gene (reference sequence), LNHDA is the CDR1 and SQIVND is the CDR2. These data come from a study of cytomegalovirus exposure and HLA in healthy donors (TCRdb year 2017). For the wider study: An earlier analysis of several hundred of the donors reported 276 Gb of sequence data and 100 million to 120 million unique TCR beta sequences obtained from about 200 million T cells. Several DR-DQ haplotypes were treated as single units for association and clustering because of strong linkage in the cohort. On average, around 240,000 unique TCR beta nucleotide sequences were sequenced per donor among about 400 genotyped donors of the cohort, with 15% to 20% of those sequences being non-productive. Along with the approximately 700-subject first cohort, a separate validation cohort of roughly 110 different subjects was used. To study patterns of TCR occurrence, a later analysis re-analyzed previously published TCR beta repertoires from several hundred donors and added high-resolution HLA genotyping. The number of typed donors differed by locus: about 629-630 for A, B, C, DRB1 and DQB1; approximately 520 for DQA1; roughly 600 for DPA1; and around 470 for DPB1. The study was designed to test whether signatures of past pathogen exposure could be identified by cataloging public T cell receptors. An earlier analysis of 500 to 750 of the donors applied high-throughput TCR beta sequencing to assess whether each TCR beta V gene segment acted as functional or pseudogenic. Rather than using new phenotypic data, the later analysis identified candidate immune exposures from TCR beta sequences and from how often those sequences occurred across donors. Of the 398 genotyped donors, roughly 85% fell in the genetic ancestry cluster associated with self-reported Caucasian donors. All discovery cohort repertoires had been generated using a single sequencing platform. A later genetic analysis used genome-wide SNP genotypes for about 60% of the roughly 700 donors, treating that subset as a discovery cohort. An early release that covered about 600 HLA-typed donors contained approximately 300 gigabases of sequencing data and roughly 84 million unique TCR sequences. The study profiled the T cell repertoires of under 850 subjects by immunosequencing and related them to cytomegalovirus serostatus. The study combined high-throughput TCR immunosequencing, statistical association of individual TCRs with disease status, and machine learning to predict cytomegalovirus infection status. Alongside the repertoire data, information on donor age, sex, ethnicity and CMV serostatus was compiled. HLA typing included class I and class II loci at four-digit resolution. Beyond this particular receptor, the publication reports: For the cohort, immune exposure information was limited to CMV serostatus. Most TCR sequences were seen in very few donors, while some public TCRs were found in many individuals. Compared with equally common non-associated chains, HLA-associated TCR beta chains in a later analysis were more clonally expanded and had lower generation probabilities. Because the 87-base-pair reads could not distinguish some IMGT-functional V segments, including TRBV6-2 and TRBV6-3, those segments were excluded. A later genetic analysis associated a missense DCLRE1C variant with V-gene and J-gene trimming of TCR beta chains, and an independent cohort replicated the association. A further reported finding was that TCR beta sequences accurately predicted the HLA-A and HLA-B alleles for most subjects in the first cohort. In an earlier analysis of around 600 of the donors, most TCR beta V segments appeared in productive rearrangements about 90% or about 30% of the time, broadly matching IMGT annotations. A later analysis found that TCR association rates varied across HLA loci, with DRB1 alleles showing the most associated TCRs and HLA-C alleles the fewest. Specific HLA alleles were associated with roughly 16,000 TCR beta sequences at a false discovery rate of 0.05 in a later analysis. A total of 150 or so TCR beta chains were listed by the study as associated with cytomegalovirus. The sequencing pipeline was judged likely to have produced a cluster of highly shared sequence variants as a technical artifact. Linkage disequilibrium might explain the correlated functional status among segregating V segments, but an unknown experimental factor could not be excluded. The cohort was sequenced for TCR beta chains only, and without alpha or paired-chain data the features that could be detected were limited. Sequencing depth was assumed to be roughly uniform across donors in the presence/absence analyses, though that assumption may not hold. The authors suggested that the approach could potentially be generalized to other disease states and immunological phenotypes. When HLA alleles, especially DR and DQ, strongly co-occurred, TCR associations were difficult to assign to individual alleles. The classifier was reported to diagnose cytomegalovirus status with high specificity and sensitivity in both the original and validation cohorts. In vitro tests confirmed that a few of the cytomegalovirus-associated TCR beta chains recognize cytomegalovirus antigens. According to a later genetic analysis, donors in an Asian-associated ancestry cluster had fewer N-insertions in productive TCRs than the approximately 700-donor mean. In a later analysis, several top co-occurrence clusters were reported to appear linked to parvovirus B19, influenza, CMV and Epstein-Barr virus. A later analysis found that most CMV-associated TCR beta chains appeared HLA-restricted, with HLA associations seemingly driven largely by CMV exposure. Because HLA typing was missing for some donors at each locus, association tests included only the typed subset. The earlier analysis of fewer than 750 of the donors excluded some 16 rarely observed V segments, including chromosome 9 orphons, because counts were too low.

The chain joins TRBV19 to TRBJ1-4; matching of 5 bases hints at TRBD1 as the D gene. The sequence was collected from a man aged 40-49 years in good health and CMV-seropositive. Sequencing was carried out using PBMCs. The DNA sequence reads TGTGCCAGTAGTATATCAGGGATGCAAGAAAAACTGTTTTTT. This translates into CASSISGMQEKLFF. The CDR3, completed at both ends by the reference TRBV19 and TRBJ1-4 genes, gives the full variable domain DGGITQSPKYLFRKEGQNVTLSCEQNLNHDAMYWYRQDPGQGLRLIYYSQIVNDFQKGDIAEGYSVSREKKESFPLTVTSAQKNPTAFYLCASSISGMQEKLFFGSGTQLSVL.